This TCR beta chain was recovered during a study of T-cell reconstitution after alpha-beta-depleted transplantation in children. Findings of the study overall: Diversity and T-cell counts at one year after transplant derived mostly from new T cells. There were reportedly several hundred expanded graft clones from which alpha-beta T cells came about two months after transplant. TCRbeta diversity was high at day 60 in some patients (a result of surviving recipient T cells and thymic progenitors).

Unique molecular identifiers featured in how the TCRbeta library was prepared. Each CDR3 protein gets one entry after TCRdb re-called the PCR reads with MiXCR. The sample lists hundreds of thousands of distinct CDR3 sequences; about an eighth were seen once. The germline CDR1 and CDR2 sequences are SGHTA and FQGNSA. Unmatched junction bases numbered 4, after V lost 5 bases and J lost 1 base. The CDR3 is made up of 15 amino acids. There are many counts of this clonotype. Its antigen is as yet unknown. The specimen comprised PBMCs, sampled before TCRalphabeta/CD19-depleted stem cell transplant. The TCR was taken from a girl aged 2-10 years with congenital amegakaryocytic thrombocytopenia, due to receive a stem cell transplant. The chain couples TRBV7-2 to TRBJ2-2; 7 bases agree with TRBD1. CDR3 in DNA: TGTGCCAGCAGCGAGACAGGGCTGAACACCGGGGAGCTGTTTTTT. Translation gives CASSETGLNTGELFF.